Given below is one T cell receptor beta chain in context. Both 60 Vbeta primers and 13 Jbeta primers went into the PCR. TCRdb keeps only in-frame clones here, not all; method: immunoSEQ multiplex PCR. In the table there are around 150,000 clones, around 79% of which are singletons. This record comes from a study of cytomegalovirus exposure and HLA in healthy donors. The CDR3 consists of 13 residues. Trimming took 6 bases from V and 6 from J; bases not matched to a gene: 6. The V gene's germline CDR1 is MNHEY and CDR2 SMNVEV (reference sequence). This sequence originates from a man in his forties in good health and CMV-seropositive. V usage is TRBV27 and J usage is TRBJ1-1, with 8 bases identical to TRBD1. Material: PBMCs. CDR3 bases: TGTGCCAGCAGAACAGGGGGTATATCTGAAGCTTTCTTT. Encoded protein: CASRTGGISEAFF.